Sequencing of this TCR beta chain was carried out in a study of OX40 agonist ivuxolimab in advanced cancers. Whole-study context: The dose-escalation cohort was roughly 84% male, with a mean age of approximately 62 years, ranging about 23 to 90. Whole-study results and caveats: There were also nonresponders showing low normalized T-cell clonal expansion.

V shed 6 bases, J shed 0 bases, and the junction held 4 bases outside the gene matches. This CDR3 has 14 amino acids. Germline V gives CDR1 MNHNS, CDR2 SASEGT. Clones were sequenced by immunoSEQ multiplex PCR, and TCRdb holds only the in-frame ones, with some missing. Seen here are about 25,000 clones, just over 90% observed once, and the top ten hold approximately 48%. Concerning this clone itself: Its antigen is as yet unknown.

The V gene is TRBV6-1, the J gene TRBJ1-1; 7 nucleotides line up with TRBD1. Sequenced material: CD4+ or CD8+ T cells sorted from blood, taken in a trial of the OX40 agonist ivuxolimab. This TCR was recovered from an adult with an advanced solid tumor such as melanoma, head and neck, liver or kidney cancer. CDR3 loop: CASRTGPLNTEAFF. The CDR3 DNA sequence: TGTGCCAGCAGGACAGGGCCCCTGAACACTGAAGCTTTCTTT.